This TCR beta chain was found in a study of T-cell reconstitution after alpha-beta-depleted transplantation in children. About this clonotype: Its matching antigen is unknown.

Study-wide results and caveats: Several hundred graft clones that had expanded were reportedly the source of alpha-beta T cells about two months after transplant. Recipient T cells and thymic progenitors that survived gave rise to the high TCRbeta diversity observed at day 60 in some patients. Counts and diversity of T cells one year after transplant came mostly from newly produced T cells.

The library targeted TCRbeta and was prepared with unique molecular identifiers. Via MiXCR, TCRdb re-called the PCR reads, giving one row per CDR3 protein. In the table there are 700,000 to 950,000 distinct CDR3 sequences, 16% of which are singletons. The receptor was derived from a male patient aged 10-17 years who had a stem cell transplant for acute lymphoblastic leukemia, so the T cells may come from the graft donor. The sequencing here drew on PBMCs, mostly from graft donor cells, taken 360 days after TCRalphabeta/CD19-depleted stem cell transplant.

Written as DNA, the CDR3 is TGTGCCAGCAGCGATATAAAGGGCCGCGATGAGCAGTTCTTC. Translation gives CASSDIKGRDEQFF. The J gene is TRBJ2-1, the V gene TRBV7-6; D remains unclear. Trimming shortened V by 5 bases and J by 8 bases, and 16 bases separated the two germline ends. The CDR3 runs to 14 residues. Germline CDR1 SGHVS, CDR2 FNYEAQ. Looking up the rest from reference TRBV7-6 and TRBJ2-1 gives the full variable domain: GAGVSQSPRYKVTKRGQDVALRCDPISGHVSLYWYRQALGQGPEFLTYFNYEAQQDKSGLPNDRFSAERPEGSISTLTIQRTEQRDSAMYRCASSDIKGRDEQFFGPGTRLTVL.